By share, the clone carrying this T cell receptor (beta chain) ranks as medium-sized. The data stem from a study of early T cells in non-severe SARS-CoV-2 infection. Study-wide context: Sequenced material consisted of bulk RNA (from unsorted whole blood), and chains were unpaired.

J gave up 4 bases and V 6 bases, and 15 bases lay outside the gene matches. CDR1 and CDR2 (germline): SEHNR, FQNEAQ (reference sequence). The CDR3 contains 17 residues. Each single cDNA molecule received a unique molecular identifier. One entry per CDR3 protein results from TCRdb running MiXCR on the 5' RACE reads. Among around 60,000 distinct CDR3 sequences listed, around 19% were seen once. This rearrangement joins TRBV7-9 to TRBJ2-3, with TRBD1 identical over 8 bases. The TCR sequence derives from an adult who was a healthcare worker with PCR-confirmed SARS-CoV-2 infection or an uninfected control (not recorded which). The input for sequencing was whole blood, taken at baseline. This CDR3 reads CASSYKQGERFPDTQYF. The CDR3 DNA sequence: TGTGCCAGCAGTTATAAACAGGGGGAGCGGTTCCCAGATACGCAGTATTTT.